Shown below are 30 T cell receptor beta chains from a single sample sequenced in a study of T cell changes during pregnancy in multiple sclerosis. Clones were read by immunoSEQ multiplex PCR, and TCRdb kept only the in-frame ones, dropping some. Altogether 40,000 to 50,000 clones are present, around 93% being singletons, with the ten largest covering about 4.7%. This specimen was CD8+ T cells from peripheral blood mononuclear cells, taken in the first trimester of pregnancy. The receptors stem from a female donor with multiple sclerosis, enrolled in a pregnancy study.

V and J are TRBV15 and TRBJ1-4, with TRBD1 matching 7 bases. The V segment lost 1 base and the J segment 4 bases; nucleotides outside the gene matches: 9. Germline-derived CDR1 and CDR2 are LNHNV and YYDKDF (reference sequence). The CDR3 is 17 amino acids. CDR3 residues: CATSRGTGSSYNEKLFF. In DNA, the CDR3 is TGTGCCACCAGCAGAGGGACAGGATCGAGCTATAATGAAAAACTGTTTTTT.

This chain links TRBV5-1 with TRBJ2-1; 7 bases agree with TRBD2. This CDR3 region has 15 residues. With V trimmed by 4 bases and J by 4 bases, 8 bases remained unmatched. Germline V CDR1 and CDR2: SGHRS, YFSETQ. CDR3: CASSPPLAVYNEQFF. Written as DNA, the CDR3 is TGCGCCAGCAGCCCCCCGCTAGCGGTTTACAATGAGCAGTTCTTC.

This clone appeared once. The genes are TRBV6-5 and TRBJ1-1; 11 nucleotides agree with TRBD1. The V gene's germline CDR1 is MNHEY and CDR2 SVGAGI. The junction had 5 bases not matched to a gene; V was cut back by 0 bases and J by 11 bases. This CDR3 has 14 amino acids. The CDR3 nucleotides are TGTGCCAGCAGTTACTCGTGGGGGACAGGGGGGGCTTTCTTT. Its protein is CASSYSWGTGGAFF.

This sequence joins TRBV6-5 and TRBJ1-1, with a weak D call TRBD1 (6 bases). In germline, CDR1 is MNHEY, CDR2 SVGAGI. CDR3 size: 13 residues. V was shortened by 6 bases and J by 5 bases, with 13 bases between the two germline ends. CDR3 protein: CASSPWGLTEAFF. CDR3 nucleotide sequence: TGTGCCAGCAGCCCCTGGGGGCTTACTGAAGCTTTCTTT.

The chain joins TRBV4-3 to TRBJ2-2, with TRBD2 identical over 9 bases. The CDR3 length is 18 residues. V shed 0 bases and J 0 bases; nucleotides not matched to a gene: 5. Germline-derived CDR1 and CDR2 are LGHNA and YSLEER. CDR3 residues: CASSQEASGVPNTGELFF. The CDR3 DNA reads as TGCGCCAGCAGCCAAGAGGCTAGCGGGGTCCCGAACACCGGGGAGCTGTTTTTT.

V is TRBV4-2 and J is TRBJ2-1; 9 bases line up with TRBD1. The junction had 3 bases not matched to a gene; V was cut back by 0 bases and J by 6 bases. The CDR3 extends over 15 amino acids. From germline, CDR1 is LGHNA and CDR2 YNFKEQ. In DNA, the CDR3 is TGTGCCAGCAGCCAAGAACCGACAGGGGGCAATGAGCAGTTCTTC. Amino acids: CASSQEPTGGNEQFF.

J is TRBJ2-2 and V is TRBV30; possibly TRBD1 for D (6 bases). CDR1 is GTSNPN and CDR2 is SVGIG in the germline V gene (reference sequence). V dropped 4 bases and J dropped 4 bases, with 25 bases sitting between them. This CDR3 is built from 18 residues. For the CDR3, the DNA is TGTGCCTGGATCGGCTACCTCCCTCGACAGGAGATCACCGGGGAGCTGTTTTTT. It yields the protein CAWIGYLPRQEITGELFF.

The rearrangement joins TRBV11-2 to TRBJ2-7, with TRBD1 identical over 10 bases. The CDR3 has 15 residues. The V gene end was trimmed by 5 bases and the J gene end by 4 bases; junction bases not matched to a gene: 8. CDR1 and CDR2 from the germline V gene are SGHAT and FQNNGV. The CDR3 DNA sequence: TGTGCCAGCAGCACGGGGACAGGGGCACGGTACGAGCAGTACTTC. It translates to CASSTGTGARYEQYF. Supplemented by reference TRBV11-2 and TRBJ2-7, the full variable domain reads EAGVAQSPRYKIIEKRQSVAFWCNPISGHATLYWYQQILGQGPKLLIQFQNNGVVDDSQLPKDRFSAERLKGVDSTLKIQPAKLEDSAVYLCASSTGTGARYEQYFGPGTRLTVT.

The chain combines TRBV6-6 with TRBJ2-3, with D possibly being TRBD2 (6 bases). Germline V gives CDR1 MNHNY, CDR2 SVGAGI (reference sequence). The CDR3 length is 15 residues. V lost 2 bases and J 5 bases, leaving 14 bases between the germline ends. The CDR3 loop is CASSYETSKGDTQYF. As DNA, the CDR3 is TGTGCCAGCAGTTACGAGACTAGTAAGGGAGATACGCAGTATTTT.

This chain connects TRBV2 to TRBJ2-1, with D perhaps TRBD2 (6 bases). Trimming took off 8 bases at V and 9 bases at J, with 23 bases between the two ends. The germline V gene encodes CDR1 SNHLY and CDR2 FYNNEI. This CDR3 spans 15 amino acids. The CDR3 spells CASQPPDTSYLEQFF. The CDR3 DNA reads as TGTGCCAGCCAGCCGCCAGATACTAGCTATCTTGAGCAGTTCTTC.

The genes are TRBV6-4 and TRBJ2-3; perhaps TRBD2 as D (5 bases). This CDR3 comprises 15 residues. The germline V and J ends were trimmed by 4 bases and 0 bases, with 11 bases remaining between them. Germline V gene lookup returns CDR1 MRHNA and CDR2 SNTAGT. Written as DNA, the CDR3 is TGTGCCAGCAGTGCTAGCAGTCTTAGCACAGATACGCAGTATTTT. It codes for CASSASSLSTDTQYF.

V usage is TRBV14 and J usage is TRBJ2-7; 7 bases align to TRBD2. Unmatched junction bases numbered 20, after V lost 5 bases and J lost 7 bases. The CDR3 loop spans 17 amino acids. Germline V gene data show CDR1 as SGHDN and CDR2 as FVKESK. In nucleotides, the CDR3 is TGTGCCAGCAGCGTTTTGGGGACTACCTTCCCTGGCCATGAGCAGTACTTC. Its protein is CASSVLGTTFPGHEQYF.

V and J are TRBV5-1 and TRBJ1-1; 8 bases fit TRBD1. Germline trimming cut 1 base from V and 0 bases from J; bases unmatched to any gene: 5. The CDR3 covers 16 residues. Germline CDR1 SGHRS, CDR2 YFSETQ. The chain's CDR3 is CASSLSGQGMNTEAFF. The CDR3 DNA is TGCGCCAGCAGCTTGAGCGGACAGGGCATGAACACTGAAGCTTTCTTT.

The chain combines TRBV9 with TRBJ1-4; 10 nucleotides line up with TRBD1. Per the germline V gene, CDR1 is SGDLS and CDR2 is YYNGEE. Trimming removed 4 bases from V and 8 bases from J; junction bases left unmatched: 11. The CDR3 contains 16 residues. DNA for the CDR3: TGTGCCAGCAGCCCACGGACAGGGGGTAACAGGGAAAAACTGTTTTTT. Amino acid sequence: CASSPRTGGNREKLFF.

The gene calls are TRBV28 and TRBJ2-7, with D possibly being TRBD2 (5 bases). This CDR3 spans 15 amino acids. Germline V gene sequence: CDR1 MDHEN, CDR2 SYDVKM. V dropped 3 bases and J dropped 6 bases, with 18 bases sitting between them. Here the CDR3 reads CASSLAISASGEQYF. CDR3 DNA: TGTGCCAGCAGTTTGGCCATCTCCGCGAGCGGCGAGCAGTACTTC.

The rearrangement uses TRBV5-5 and TRBJ1-6; D is undetermined. This CDR3 is built from 15 residues. V lost 0 bases and J 3 bases, leaving 7 bases between the germline ends. Germline CDR1 reads SGHKS; CDR2 reads YYEKEE (reference sequence). The CDR3 bases are TGTGCCAGCAGCTTGGAAGCTAACTATAATTCACCCCTCCACTTT. It is translated as CASSLEANYNSPLHF.

This clone was seen a single time. The chain couples TRBV7-6 to TRBJ2-1, with 8 bases fitting TRBD1. Germline V gene lookup returns CDR1 SGHVS and CDR2 FNYEAQ. The CDR3 is 14 amino acids. J gave up 6 bases and V 2 bases, and 3 bases lay outside the gene matches. The CDR3 here is CASSLFGQGNEQFF. In DNA, the CDR3 is TGTGCCAGCAGCTTATTCGGACAGGGCAATGAGCAGTTCTTC.

This clone was recorded only once. The chain has TRBV28 and TRBJ2-4; D remains unclear. Germline V gene lookup returns CDR1 MDHEN and CDR2 SYDVKM. This CDR3 has 11 amino acids. The V and J ends lost 6 bases and 8 bases respectively, with 8 bases between them. CDR3 sequence: CASSHMDIQYF. CDR3 sequence (DNA): TGTGCCAGCAGCCACATGGACATTCAGTACTTC.

The rearrangement uses TRBV30 and TRBJ1-5; unclear D gene. CDR1 is GTSNPN and CDR2 is SVGIG in the germline V gene (reference sequence). With 0 bases removed from V and 0 bases from J, the gap between germline ends came to 15 bases. This CDR3 region has 17 residues. CDR3 sequence reads: CAWSVPQSHYSNQPQHF. CDR3 DNA sequence: TGTGCCTGGAGTGTACCGCAGAGCCACTATAGCAATCAGCCCCAGCATTTT.

The chain employs TRBV27 and TRBJ1-5, with D uncertain. The CDR3 has 15 amino acids. The germline V gene encodes CDR1 MNHEY and CDR2 SMNVEV (reference sequence). V gave up 2 bases and J gave up 5 bases, with 13 bases separating them. The chain's CDR3 is CASSLAPGSYQPQHF. The DNA for the CDR3 is TGTGCCAGCAGTTTAGCCCCAGGCAGTTATCAGCCCCAGCATTTT.

The V and J genes are TRBV5-1 and TRBJ2-3, with 10 bases lining up with TRBD1. Germline V gene sequence: CDR1 SGHRS, CDR2 YFSETQ. Trimming removed 0 bases from V and 5 bases from J; junction bases left unmatched: 6. This CDR3 has 16 residues. Here the CDR3 DNA reads TGCGCCAGCAGCTTGGCCGGGACAGGGGCGGGAGATACGCAGTATTTT. Translation: CASSLAGTGAGDTQYF.

The chain employs TRBV28 and TRBJ2-7, with TRBD1 as a possible D gene (5 bases). V was trimmed by 4 bases and J by 6 bases, leaving 13 bases between them. The CDR3 length is 13 residues. CDR1 and CDR2 (germline): MDHEN, SYDVKM. The DNA for the CDR3 is TGTGCCAGCAGTTGGACCCAAACAGGCGAGCAGTACTTC. Protein: CASSWTQTGEQYF.

Here the CDR3 DNA reads TGTGCCAGCAGTTTATGGGGGGGGGCCTCCCATGAGCAGTTCTTC. Translation: CASSLWGGASHEQFF. The J gene is TRBJ2-1, the V gene TRBV27, with D perhaps matching TRBD2 (7 bases). The V gene's germline CDR1 is MNHEY and CDR2 SMNVEV (reference sequence). With 1 base removed from V and 8 bases from J, the gap between germline ends came to 15 bases. The CDR3 runs 15 residues.

This sequence joins TRBV4-1 and TRBJ2-1, with 11 bases identical to TRBD2. The CDR3 loop spans 16 amino acids. Unmatched junction bases numbered 7, after V lost 5 bases and J lost 4 bases. The germline gives CDR1 MGHRA, CDR2 YSYEKL. CDR3: CASSSGLADSYNEQFF. Here the CDR3 DNA reads TGCGCCAGCAGCTCGGGACTAGCGGATTCTTACAATGAGCAGTTCTTC.

The gene calls are TRBV27 and TRBJ2-3, with a possible D match to TRBD2 (6 bases). The CDR3 is 15 amino acids. V was trimmed by 4 bases and J by 6 bases, leaving 17 bases between them. Germline CDR1 MNHEY, CDR2 SMNVEV (reference sequence). The DNA of the CDR3 is TGTGCCAGCAGTTGGTCGGGAGCTGGTACGGATACGCAGTATTTT. This translates into CASSWSGAGTDTQYF.

The gene calls are TRBV7-6 and TRBJ2-2; weak D call: TRBD2 (6 bases). The V gene lost 5 bases and the J gene lost 8 bases, with 21 bases spanning the gap. There are 16 residues in the CDR3. The germline V gene has CDR1 SGHVS and CDR2 FNYEAQ. For the CDR3, the DNA is TGTGCCAGCAGCCCTACCCTCGGACTAAAGGGGGGGGAGCTGTTTTTT. Amino acid sequence: CASSPTLGLKGGELFF. Based on the CDR3 plus reference TRBV7-6 and TRBJ2-2, the full variable domain is GAGVSQSPRYKVTKRGQDVALRCDPISGHVSLYWYRQALGQGPEFLTYFNYEAQQDKSGLPNDRFSAERPEGSISTLTIQRTEQRDSAMYRCASSPTLGLKGGELFFGEGSRLTVL.

The V gene is TRBV28, the J gene TRBJ2-7; D not certain. V was pared by 3 bases and J by 3 bases, with 12 bases between. The V gene's germline CDR1 is MDHEN and CDR2 SYDVKM. This CDR3 is 14 amino acids long. CDR3 sequence: CASSFITIGYEQYF. DNA for the CDR3: TGTGCCAGCAGTTTTATAACGATCGGCTACGAGCAGTACTTC.

This clone was counted a single time. The rearrangement uses TRBV6-5 and TRBJ1-2, with a tentative D call TRBD1 (5 bases). This CDR3 is 16 amino acids long. The germline V and J ends were trimmed by 0 bases and 5 bases, with 16 bases remaining between them. CDR1 is MNHEY and CDR2 is SVGAGI in the germline V gene. CDR3 sequence: CASSYSTAGTQYGYTF. DNA of the CDR3: TGTGCCAGCAGTTACTCGACAGCGGGAACTCAATATGGCTACACCTTC.

The chain employs TRBV9 and TRBJ2-5; D may be TRBD1 (7 bases). V lost 4 bases, J lost 1 base, and 14 bases lay in between. This CDR3 region has 15 residues. The germline V gene encodes CDR1 SGDLS and CDR2 YYNGEE. The CDR3 sequence: CASSFRGAPQETQYF. The CDR3 DNA reads TGTGCCAGCAGCTTCAGGGGGGCCCCCCAAGAGACCCAGTACTTC.

The chain links TRBV4-2 to TRBJ2-2, with TRBD2 identical over 8 bases. The germline V gene has CDR1 LGHNA and CDR2 YNFKEQ. The CDR3 consists of 16 residues. The V and J ends lost 1 base and 4 bases, in that order; junction bases with no gene match: 5. The DNA of the CDR3 is TGTGCCAGCAGCCAAGCTTTAGCGGGGCTCACCGGGGAGCTGTTTTTT. Protein sequence: CASSQALAGLTGELFF.